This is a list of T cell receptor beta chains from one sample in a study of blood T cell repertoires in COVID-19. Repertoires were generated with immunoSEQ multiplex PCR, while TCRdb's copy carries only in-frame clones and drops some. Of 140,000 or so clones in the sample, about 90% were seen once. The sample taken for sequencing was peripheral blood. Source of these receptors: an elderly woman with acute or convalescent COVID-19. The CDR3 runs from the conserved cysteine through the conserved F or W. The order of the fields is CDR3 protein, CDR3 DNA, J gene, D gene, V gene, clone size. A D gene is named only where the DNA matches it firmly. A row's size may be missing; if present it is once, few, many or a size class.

cdr3_aa: CASRYRGQATEAFF; cdr3_nt: TGTGCCAGCAGATACCGGGGACAGGCAACTGAAGCTTTCTTT; j_call: TRBJ1-1; d_call: TRBD1; v_call: TRBV11-2; clone_size: .
cdr3_aa: CASSLGLQNAGYTF; cdr3_nt: TGTGCCAGCAGCTTAGGGCTTCAAAATGCTGGCTACACCTTC; j_call: TRBJ1-2; d_call: .; v_call: TRBV7-2; clone_size: .
cdr3_aa: CASSQDLQYGYTF; cdr3_nt: TGTGCCAGCAGCCAAGATCTCCAGTATGGCTACACCTTC; j_call: TRBJ1-2; d_call: .; v_call: TRBV14; clone_size: .
cdr3_aa: CASRDRGGYGYTF; cdr3_nt: TGTGCCAGTAGGGACAGGGGAGGCTATGGCTACACCTTC; j_call: TRBJ1-2; d_call: TRBD1; v_call: TRBV19; clone_size: .
cdr3_aa: CASSRPGTGGDGYTF; cdr3_nt: TGTGCCAGCTCCCGTCCCGGGACAGGGGGCGACGGCTACACCTTC; j_call: TRBJ1-2; d_call: TRBD1; v_call: TRBV18; clone_size: once
cdr3_aa: CASSPVKYGYTF; cdr3_nt: TGTGCCAGCAGTCCGGTTAAGTATGGCTACACCTTC; j_call: TRBJ1-2; d_call: .; v_call: TRBV2; clone_size: .
cdr3_aa: CASMRGESYEQYF; cdr3_nt: TGTGCCAGCATGCGGGGGGAATCCTACGAGCAGTACTTC; j_call: TRBJ2-7; d_call: TRBD2; v_call: TRBV2; clone_size: .
cdr3_aa: CASSEGGGMETQYF; cdr3_nt: TGCGCCAGCAGCGAAGGGGGGGGTATGGAGACCCAGTACTTC; j_call: TRBJ2-5; d_call: .; v_call: TRBV5-1; clone_size: .
cdr3_aa: CASRGGEGENEQFF; cdr3_nt: TGTGCCAGCAGGGGCGGAGAGGGGGAGAATGAGCAGTTCTTC; j_call: TRBJ2-1; d_call: .; v_call: TRBV2; clone_size: .
cdr3_aa: CASSSSQGARTEAFF; cdr3_nt: TGTGCCAGCAGTTCCTCACAGGGGGCGCGGACTGAAGCTTTCTTT; j_call: TRBJ1-1; d_call: TRBD1; v_call: TRBV27; clone_size: .
cdr3_aa: CASSEELVQETQYF; cdr3_nt: TGTGCCAGCAGTGAGGAGCTAGTTCAAGAGACCCAGTACTTC; j_call: TRBJ2-5; d_call: .; v_call: TRBV2; clone_size: .
cdr3_aa: CASSQAPQGAAGYTF; cdr3_nt: TGTGCCAGCAGCCAAGCTCCTCAGGGGGCGGCTGGCTACACCTTC; j_call: TRBJ1-2; d_call: TRBD1; v_call: TRBV3-1/TRBV3-2; clone_size: .
cdr3_aa: CASSRDRRSNYGYTF; cdr3_nt: TGTGCCAGCAGTCGCGACAGGCGTTCAAACTATGGCTACACCTTC; j_call: TRBJ1-2; d_call: .; v_call: TRBV6-5; clone_size: .
cdr3_aa: CASSHLLRWGPKNSPLHF; cdr3_nt: TGCGCCAGCAGCCACCTCCTCAGGTGGGGCCCTAAGAATTCACCCCTCCACTTT; j_call: TRBJ1-6; d_call: .; v_call: TRBV4-1; clone_size: .
cdr3_aa: CAWTGQFGTEAFF; cdr3_nt: TGTGCCTGGACCGGACAGTTCGGCACTGAAGCTTTCTTT; j_call: TRBJ1-1; d_call: .; v_call: TRBV30; clone_size: .
cdr3_aa: CASSLGVGDSSGNTIYF; cdr3_nt: TGTGCCAGCAGCTTAGGAGTTGGGGACAGCTCTGGAAACACCATATATTTT; j_call: TRBJ1-3; d_call: TRBD1; v_call: TRBV7-6; clone_size: .
cdr3_aa: CASAGWVLSNQPQHF; cdr3_nt: TGTGCCAGCGCGGGTTGGGTTCTTAGCAATCAGCCCCAGCATTTT; j_call: TRBJ1-5; d_call: .; v_call: TRBV6-5; clone_size: .
cdr3_aa: CASSYRDRGFDEQFF; cdr3_nt: TGCGCCAGCAGCTACCGGGACAGGGGATTTGATGAGCAGTTCTTC; j_call: TRBJ2-1; d_call: TRBD1; v_call: TRBV4-3; clone_size: .
cdr3_aa: CAWSVGGSYEQYF; cdr3_nt: TGTGCCTGGAGTGTGGGCGGGTCCTACGAGCAGTACTTC; j_call: TRBJ2-7; d_call: .; v_call: TRBV30; clone_size: .
cdr3_aa: CASSVHGEETQYF; cdr3_nt: TGTGCCAGCAGCGTTCATGGAGAAGAGACCCAGTACTTC; j_call: TRBJ2-5; d_call: .; v_call: TRBV9; clone_size: .
cdr3_aa: CASSLLPNLNTEAFF; cdr3_nt: TGTGCCAGCAGCTTGTTGCCCAACTTGAACACTGAAGCTTTCTTT; j_call: TRBJ1-1; d_call: .; v_call: TRBV5-4; clone_size: .
cdr3_aa: CASSLAYGGTATNEKLFF; cdr3_nt: TGCGCCAGCAGCTTGGCCTATGGGGGCACAGCAACTAATGAAAAACTGTTTTTT; j_call: TRBJ1-4; d_call: .; v_call: TRBV5-1; clone_size: once
cdr3_aa: CASSLRDYVDTQYF; cdr3_nt: TGTGCCAGCAGTTTGCGGGACTACGTAGATACGCAGTATTTT; j_call: TRBJ2-3; d_call: TRBD2; v_call: TRBV7-9; clone_size: .
cdr3_aa: CASSASTDTQYF; cdr3_nt: TGCGCCAGCAGTGCGAGCACAGATACGCAGTATTTT; j_call: TRBJ2-3; d_call: .; v_call: TRBV10-1; clone_size: .
cdr3_aa: CATQDRGGREQYF; cdr3_nt: TGTGCCACCCAGGACAGGGGAGGGCGCGAGCAGTACTTC; j_call: TRBJ2-7; d_call: TRBD1; v_call: TRBV15; clone_size: .
cdr3_aa: CASSQKTGDTQYF; cdr3_nt: TGTGCCAGCAGCCAGAAGACAGGGGATACGCAGTATTTT; j_call: TRBJ2-3; d_call: TRBD1; v_call: TRBV14; clone_size: .
cdr3_aa: CASSRRTSGAYEQYF; cdr3_nt: TGTGCCAGCAGCCGCCGTACTAGCGGCGCCTACGAGCAGTACTTC; j_call: TRBJ2-7; d_call: TRBD2; v_call: TRBV4-2; clone_size: .